The entry that follows covers one T cell receptor (beta chain) sequence. The sample comes from a study of blood T cell repertoires in COVID-19. Study as a whole: PBMCs, B-cell-depleted T cells, or T cells provided the cDNA or gDNA that made up the material.

Per the original data handling: By means of reference gene primer amplification, nucleated cell counts were estimated. Libraries were prepared by immunoSEQ multiplex PCR; TCRdb keeps only in-frame clonotypes and omits some of them. The V and J calls and clone size are taken from that table; D and trimming were inferred from the DNA. This table holds about 220,000 clones, around nine tenths found once. Participants spanned ages about 18 to 100 years and resided in fewer than 30 US areas. From germline, CDR1 is LNHDA and CDR2 SQIVND (reference sequence). This CDR3 contains 12 residues. The ends were cut back, 9 bases at V and 5 bases at J, with 14 bases in the middle.

The chain combines TRBV19 with TRBJ2-7; the D is unclear. The sequencing sample was made of PBMCs or T cells enriched from blood (not recorded which). The TCR originated in a woman between 45 and 60 years old with acute COVID-19. CDR3 sequence (DNA): TGTGCCAGATCGTGTGTGAGCGACGAGCAGTACTTC. Its translation is CARSCVSDEQYF.